The present T cell receptor (beta chain) was sequenced within a study of identical twins. The study, taken as a whole, reports: The analysis was cross-sectional rather than longitudinal within donors. Out-of-frame alpha sequences common to twins were enriched for low generation probability.

Notes on this clonotype: No antigen is known for it.

V shed 5 bases and J 5 bases; nucleotides not matched to a gene: 12. This CDR3 spans 17 amino acids. Germline values: CDR1 SGHVS, CDR2 FNYEAQ. Template switching added a universal primer site, and cDNA bore unique molecular identifiers. MiXCR, run by TCRdb on the 5' RACE reads, gives a single entry per CDR3 protein. Of a few hundred thousand distinct CDR3 sequences in the sample, around 8.8% were seen once. These data also featured in a second study, about yellow fever vaccine responses in identical twins.

The chain has TRBV7-6 and TRBJ2-1, with 10 bases lining up with TRBD2. What was sequenced was CD8+ T cells sorted from blood. This TCR was sampled from a woman aged 18-30 years in good health. CDR3 in DNA: TGTGCCAGCAGCCACCGTCGGAGCGGGGGGGCCGACAATGAGCAGTTCTTC. As protein: CASSHRRSGGADNEQFF.